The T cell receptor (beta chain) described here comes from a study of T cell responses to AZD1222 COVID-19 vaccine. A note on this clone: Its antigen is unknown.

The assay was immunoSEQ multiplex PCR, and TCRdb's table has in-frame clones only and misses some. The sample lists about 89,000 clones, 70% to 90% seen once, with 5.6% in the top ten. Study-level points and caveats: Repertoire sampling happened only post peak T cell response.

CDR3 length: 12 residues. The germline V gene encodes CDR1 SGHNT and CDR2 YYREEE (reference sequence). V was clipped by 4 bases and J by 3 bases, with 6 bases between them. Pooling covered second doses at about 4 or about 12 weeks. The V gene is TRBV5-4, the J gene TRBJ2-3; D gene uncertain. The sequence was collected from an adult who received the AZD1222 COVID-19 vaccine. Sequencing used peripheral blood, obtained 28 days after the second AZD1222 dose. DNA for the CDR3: TGTGCCAGCAGCAGCAGTACAGATACGCAGTATTTT. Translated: CASSSSTDTQYF.